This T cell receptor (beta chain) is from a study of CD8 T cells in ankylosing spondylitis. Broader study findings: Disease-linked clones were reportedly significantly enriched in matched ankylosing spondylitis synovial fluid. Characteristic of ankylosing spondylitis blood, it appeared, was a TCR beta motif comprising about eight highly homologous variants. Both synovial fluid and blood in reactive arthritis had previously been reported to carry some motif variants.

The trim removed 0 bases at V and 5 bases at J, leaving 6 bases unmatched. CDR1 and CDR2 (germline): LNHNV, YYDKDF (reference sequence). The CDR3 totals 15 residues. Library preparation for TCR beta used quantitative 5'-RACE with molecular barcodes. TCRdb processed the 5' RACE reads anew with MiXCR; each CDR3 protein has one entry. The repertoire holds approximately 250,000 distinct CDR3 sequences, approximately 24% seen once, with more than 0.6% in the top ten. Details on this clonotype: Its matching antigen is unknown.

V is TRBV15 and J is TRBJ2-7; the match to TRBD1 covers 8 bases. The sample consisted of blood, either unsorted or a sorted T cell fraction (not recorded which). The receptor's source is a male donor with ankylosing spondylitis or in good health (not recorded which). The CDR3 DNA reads TGTGCCACCAGCAGAGAGCGGCAGGGGGCTGACGAGCAGTACTTC. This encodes CATSRERQGADEQYF.